Below, one TCR beta chain is given with its context. The table lists this clone with a few counts. The antigen this receptor binds is unknown. Base quality data are lacking; no much larger clone is found one base away. The entry originates in a study of T cell changes during pregnancy in multiple sclerosis (dated by TCRdb to the late 2010s). Study-wide context: Changes in the T cell repertoire over the course of pregnancy were examined in this study in women with multiple sclerosis.

Library generation was performed with the immunoSEQ multiplex PCR assay. Sourced from immuneACCESS, this table was stored by TCRdb with only in-frame sequences that have V and J called. A share of the clones is absent; for the studies checked, an unresolved V gene accounts for under half, and the remainder has no known explanation. Counted in this sample were around 85,000 clones; roughly nine tenths of them appeared once. Roughly 4% of the sample goes to the ten largest clones. At the junction V is shortened by 5 bases and J by 4 bases; bases outside the gene matches: 3. The CDR3 runs 13 amino acids, cysteine and phenylalanine included. Only the CDR3 region is kept as DNA, spanning 39 bases read in frame from base 1. Sequences LNHDA (CDR1) and SQIVND (CDR2) are obtained from the germline V gene (reference sequence).

The sequence links TRBV19 to TRBJ1-1; 8 middle bases align to TRBD1. The sample in question was PBMCs, obtained in the first trimester of pregnancy. The clonotype was recovered from a female donor in good health, serving as a control in a pregnancy study. Some clones in this sample may be carry-over from other donors' samples. CDR3 loop: CASSSDRATEAFF. The DNA reads TGTGCCAGTAGTTCGGACAGGGCCACTGAAGCTTTCTTT.